The 26 T cell receptor beta chains below come from one sample, sequenced in a study of blood T cell repertoires in COVID-19. Only in-frame clones appear in the TCRdb table, and some are missing; sequencing was by immunoSEQ multiplex PCR. This repertoire shows about 130,000 clones, around 83% found once; its top ten account for 16%. Material: peripheral blood. These TCRs come from a woman between 45 and 65 years old with acute or convalescent COVID-19.

The chain carries TRBV6-5 and TRBJ2-2; 7 bases align to TRBD1. Germline V gene data show CDR1 as MNHEY and CDR2 as SVGAGI. V was pared by 0 bases and J by 2 bases, with 3 bases of the junction left unmatched. The CDR3 totals 16 residues. Written as DNA, the CDR3 is TGTGCCAGCAGTTACTCGGGGACAGCTAACACCGGGGAGCTGTTTTTT. Protein: CASSYSGTANTGELFF.

V gene TRBV12-3 or TRBV12-4 combines with J gene TRBJ1-2; D not certain. The CDR3 consists of 13 residues. V was cut by 2 bases and J by 8 bases, with 12 bases left in between. DNA of the CDR3: TGTGCCAGCAGTTTACTGGCAGGTGAAGGCTACACCTTC. Encoded protein: CASSLLAGEGYTF.

The J gene is TRBJ2-6, the V gene TRBV12-5; D ambiguous. Trimming removed 7 bases from V and 1 base from J, with 5 bases in between. This CDR3 has 13 amino acids. Germline V gives CDR1 LGHNT, CDR2 FRNRAP. CDR3 sequence: CASAVSGANVLTF. The CDR3 region has the DNA TGTGCTAGTGCTGTTTCTGGGGCCAACGTCCTGACTTTC.

This clone was counted ten times or more. The chain is built from TRBV28 and TRBJ2-1; 8 nucleotides agree with TRBD1. Trimming at V came to 6 bases and at J to 5 bases, leaving 12 bases not matched to a gene. CDR1 MDHEN and CDR2 SYDVKM come from the germline V gene. The CDR3 sequence is 16 residues long. CDR3 nucleotides: TGTGCCAGCAGCACTACCTTACAGGGGGGAAACAATGAGCAGTTCTTC. This gives the protein CASSTTLQGGNNEQFF.

V gene TRBV9 combines with J gene TRBJ1-3; 7 bases are a match to TRBD1. Trimming at V came to 4 bases and at J to 0 bases, leaving 7 bases not matched to a gene. The CDR3 has 16 amino acids. Germline V CDR1 and CDR2: SGDLS, YYNGEE. DNA of the CDR3: TGTGCCAGCAGCCCCCGGGACAGCCGCTCTGGAAACACCATATATTTT. Protein: CASSPRDSRSGNTIYF.

CDR3 residues: CASSSKSGGAADTQYF. DNA of the CDR3: TGCGCCAGCAGCTCCAAAAGCGGGGGGGCAGCAGATACGCAGTATTTT. The chain carries TRBV5-1 and TRBJ2-3, with TRBD2 identical over 10 bases. From germline, CDR1 is SGHRS and CDR2 YFSETQ. The CDR3 runs 16 residues. V shed 3 bases, J shed 4 bases, and the junction held 8 bases outside the gene matches. Supplemented by reference TRBV5-1 and TRBJ2-3, the full variable domain reads KAGVTQTPRYLIKTRGQQVTLSCSPISGHRSVSWYQQTPGQGLQFLFEYFSETQRNKGNFPGRFSGRQFSNSRSEMNVSTLELGDSALYLCASSSKSGGAADTQYFGPGTRLTVL.

V is TRBV28 and J is TRBJ1-5; D remains unclear. V was cut by 6 bases and J by 2 bases, with 14 bases left in between. Germline V gene lookup returns CDR1 MDHEN and CDR2 SYDVKM. The CDR3 has 15 residues. The CDR3 sequence is CASSNTGGGNQPQHF. The CDR3 region has the DNA TGTGCCAGCAGCAATACCGGAGGAGGCAATCAGCCCCAGCATTTT.

The rearrangement joins TRBV6-5 to TRBJ1-4, with D possibly TRBD1 on 6 matching bases. The V end was cut by 7 bases, the J end by 3 bases, with 9 bases between. Germline-derived CDR1 and CDR2 are MNHEY and SVGAGI. The CDR3 loop spans 13 amino acids. This CDR3 is CASMGAANEKLFF. CDR3 in DNA: TGTGCCAGCATGGGGGCGGCTAATGAAAAACTGTTTTTT.

V is TRBV10-3 and J is TRBJ1-5; TRBD1 agrees at 7 bases. After removal of 0 bases from V and 0 bases from J, the junction contained 5 bases not matched to a gene. Germline loops: CDR1 ENHRY, CDR2 SYGVKD. CDR3 length: 17 amino acids. The CDR3 DNA reads TGTGCCATCAGTGAGTCGGGACAGTCCCATAGCAATCAGCCCCAGCATTTT. It specifies CAISESGQSHSNQPQHF.

CDR3 residues: CSVAVSSYNEQFF. The CDR3 DNA reads TGCAGCGTTGCGGTAAGCTCCTACAATGAGCAGTTCTTC. The chain recombines TRBV29-1 with TRBJ2-1, with unresolved D. CDR1 is SQVTM, CDR2 ANQGSEA, per germline. CDR3 length: 13 amino acids. The V end was cut by 4 bases, the J end by 0 bases, with 7 bases between.

This clone occurred once. This chain links TRBV27 with TRBJ1-1; 8 positions match TRBD1. V was clipped by 3 bases and J by 6 bases; unmatched bases: 3. Germline V lookup: CDR1 MNHEY, CDR2 SMNVEV (reference sequence). The CDR3 spans 13 residues. The CDR3 sequence: CASSFDRGPEAFF. CDR3 DNA: TGTGCCAGCAGTTTTGACAGGGGCCCTGAAGCTTTCTTT.

This chain joins TRBV6-2 or TRBV6-3 and TRBJ1-2; D perhaps matches TRBD1 (5 bases). The CDR3 length is 17 residues. The V end was cut by 0 bases, the J end by 5 bases, with 19 bases between. CDR1 is MNHEY, CDR2 SVGEGT, per germline. Written as DNA, the CDR3 is TGTGCCAGCAGTTACTCGATACGGGACTGGACTACATATGGCTACACCTTC. It yields the protein CASSYSIRDWTTYGYTF.

The CDR3 loop is CASSTRTGREAFF. CDR3 coding DNA: TGTGCCAGTAGTACCCGGACAGGCCGTGAAGCTTTCTTT. The gene calls are TRBV19 and TRBJ1-1; 7 nucleotides align to TRBD1. CDR3 length: 13 amino acids. V lost 4 bases to trimming and J lost 7 bases; unmatched junction nucleotides: 6. CDR1 is LNHDA, CDR2 SQIVND, per germline (reference sequence).

The genes are TRBV3-1 (or the pseudogene TRBV3-2) and TRBJ2-3; TRBD2 aligns across 11 bases. Germline assignment: CDR1 LGHDT and CDR2 YNNKEL (reference sequence). This CDR3 spans 19 amino acids. V lost 3 bases to trimming and J lost 0 bases; unmatched junction nucleotides: 11. In DNA, the CDR3 is TGTGCCAGCAGCCACGATAGCGGGGGGGTCTTTTCTAGCACAGATACGCAGTATTTT. Translating it yields CASSHDSGGVFSSTDTQYF.

This chain connects TRBV10-1 to TRBJ2-3; TRBD1 is a possible D gene (5 bases). This CDR3 has 15 amino acids. Looked up from germline, CDR1 is WNHNN and CDR2 is SYGVQD (reference sequence). The V end lost 3 bases, the J end lost 0 bases, and 10 bases lay between the germline ends. CDR3 in DNA: TGCGCCAGCAGTGAAAGACAGAGTAGCACAGATACGCAGTATTTT. Protein product: CASSERQSSTDTQYF.

This rearrangement joins TRBV28 to TRBJ1-1, with D perhaps matching TRBD1 (6 bases). The CDR3 runs 16 residues. Germline values: CDR1 MDHEN, CDR2 SYDVKM. V was shortened by 2 bases and J by 1 base, with 14 bases between the two germline ends. Here the CDR3 reads CASSLRGHRQNTEAFF. Written as DNA, the CDR3 is TGTGCCAGCAGTTTAAGGGGACACCGACAGAACACTGAAGCTTTCTTT. The full variable domain, rest sourced from reference TRBV28 and TRBJ1-1, is DVKVTQSSRYLVKRTGEKVFLECVQDMDHENMFWYRQDPGLGLRLIYFSYDVKMKEKGDIPEGYSVSREKKERFSLILESASTNQTSMYLCASSLRGHRQNTEAFFGQGTRLTVV.

The chain uses TRBV13 and TRBJ1-5; D is undetermined. Trimming removed 0 bases at V and 6 bases at J, with 12 bases between. CDR1 is PRHDT and CDR2 is FYEKMQ in the germline V gene (reference sequence). The CDR3 runs to 15 residues. The CDR3 sequence is CASSLGRDGRQPQHF. In DNA form, the CDR3 reads TGTGCCAGCAGCTTAGGCCGGGATGGTCGTCAGCCCCAGCATTTT.

The chain uses TRBV5-1 and TRBJ2-2, with D tentatively TRBD2 (6 bases). The CDR3 extends over 12 amino acids. Germline CDR1 is SGHRS and CDR2 is YFSETQ. The V and J ends lost 5 bases and 7 bases respectively, with 9 bases between them. The DNA of the CDR3 is TGCGCCAGCAGTCGGAGGGGCGGGGAGCTGTTTTTT. Its protein product is CASSRRGGELFF.

This chain joins TRBV4-2 and TRBJ1-2; D unresolved. The CDR3 contains 16 residues. Per germline, CDR1 LGHNA and CDR2 YNFKEQ. V was pared by 1 base and J by 0 bases, with 12 bases between. The CDR3 DNA reads as TGTGCCAGCAGCCAAGGTATCTCCAGCGCTAACTATGGCTACACCTTC. Encoded protein: CASSQGISSANYGYTF.

The V and J genes are TRBV19 and TRBJ1-2; D remains unclear. Trimming took off 6 bases at V and 4 bases at J, with 18 bases between the two ends. Looked up from germline, CDR1 is LNHDA and CDR2 is SQIVND (reference sequence). The CDR3 covers 15 residues. The CDR3 DNA reads as TGTGCCAGTAGCATCCCAGGTAGTGTTCGCTATGGCTACACCTTC. This gives the protein CASSIPGSVRYGYTF.

The CDR3 loop reads CASSVGLAGHNEQFF. As DNA, the CDR3 is TGTGCCAGCAGTGTGGGACTAGCGGGTCACAATGAGCAGTTCTTC. The J gene is TRBJ2-1, the V gene TRBV2, with 12 positions matching TRBD2. The CDR3 extends over 15 amino acids. CDR1 SNHLY and CDR2 FYNNEI come from the germline V gene. The J segment lost 5 bases and the V segment lost 4 bases, leaving 3 bases of the junction unmatched. The variable domain in full, with the rest retrieved from reference TRBV2 and TRBJ2-1, is EPEVTQTPSHQVTQMGQEVILRCVPISNHLYFYWYRQILGQKVEFLVSFYNNEISEKSEIFDDQFSVERPDGSNFTLKIRSTKLEDSAMYFCASSVGLAGHNEQFFGPGTRLTVL.

The chain employs TRBV27 and TRBJ1-1, with 7 positions matching TRBD1. The CDR3 length is 15 residues. Germline loops: CDR1 MNHEY, CDR2 SMNVEV (reference sequence). Unmatched junction bases numbered 8, after V lost 5 bases and J lost 2 bases. Here the CDR3 DNA reads TGTGCCAGCAGTCCCCGAGGGACAGTTAACACTGAAGCTTTCTTT. It translates to CASSPRGTVNTEAFF.

V usage is TRBV9 and J usage is TRBJ1-4; 7 bases line up with TRBD1. CDR1 is SGDLS and CDR2 is YYNGEE in the germline V gene. J lost 0 bases, V lost 3 bases, and 5 bases had no gene match. The CDR3 runs 16 residues. This CDR3 reads CASSGRGSATNEKLFF. The CDR3 DNA sequence: TGTGCCAGCAGCGGCAGGGGGTCGGCAACTAATGAAAAACTGTTTTTT.

The V gene is TRBV7-9, the J gene TRBJ1-6; a possible D gene is TRBD1 (6 bases). The CDR3 is made up of 17 amino acids. Trimming took off 2 bases at V and 7 bases at J, with 18 bases between the two ends. CDR1 and CDR2 from the germline V gene are SEHNR and FQNEAQ (reference sequence). The CDR3 DNA sequence: TGTGCCAGCAGCTTAACAGGGTTCGGTGGTGGCAATTCACCCCTCCACTTT. Its protein is CASSLTGFGGGNSPLHF.

This chain joins TRBV6-1 and TRBJ1-3; no reliable D call. V was shortened by 3 bases and J by 4 bases, with 7 bases between the two germline ends. The CDR3 sequence is 13 residues long. The germline CDR1 and CDR2 sequences are MNHNS and SASEGT. CDR3 sequence (DNA): TGTGCCAGCAGTGATGCGTACGGAAACACCATATATTTT. Its translation: CASSDAYGNTIYF.

This clone has more than one count but fewer than ten. The rearrangement joins TRBV10-3 to TRBJ2-1; weak D call: TRBD1 (5 bases). Germline CDR1 ENHRY, CDR2 SYGVKD. The V and J ends lost 4 bases and 0 bases respectively, with 13 bases between them. CDR3 length: 16 amino acids. The CDR3 is CAISARQLSSYNEQFF. The CDR3 DNA reads as TGTGCCATCAGTGCCCGACAGCTAAGCTCCTACAATGAGCAGTTCTTC.